Sequencing of this TCR beta chain was carried out in a study of cytomegalovirus exposure and HLA in healthy donors. Notes on the study in general: Later analysis identified 17,000 or so TCR beta sequences associated with HLA alleles, using a false discovery rate threshold of 0.05. There were fewer than 200 TCR beta chains listed as cytomegalovirus-associated. TCR beta chain V- and J-gene trimming was linked, in a later analysis, to a missense variant in DCLRE1C.

This clone was seen once. What it binds is unknown. PCR involved 60 Vbeta and 13 Jbeta primers. Method: immunoSEQ multiplex PCR; TCRdb's copy keeps in-frame clones and lacks some. The table shows about 55,000 clones, with over 55% occurring only once. It was healthy bone marrow donors who served as donors. CDR1 is MNHNY and CDR2 is SVGAGI in the germline V gene (reference sequence). The V segment lost 7 bases and the J segment 3 bases; nucleotides outside the gene matches: 4. There are 14 residues in the CDR3. The chain recombines TRBV6-6 with TRBJ2-1; 9 nucleotides line up with TRBD2. Sequenced input: PBMCs. This clonotype originated in a man between 35 and 55 years old in good health and CMV-seropositive. In DNA, the CDR3 is TGTGCCAGCAAAAGCGGGGGGTACTACAATGAGCAGTTCTTC. It is translated as CASKSGGYYNEQFF.